The clone carrying this TCR beta chain was detected a few times. The antigen remains undetermined. Compared with germline, one end of the junction differs, possibly owing to a read error. These data originate in a study of post-analysis software for immune sequencing data. Study-level results: Roughly five TRBV segments, including TRBV5-6, TRBV5-1 and TRBV20-1, were more frequent in patients than controls.

The germline gives CDR1 DFQATT, CDR2 SNEGSKA (reference sequence). The CDR3 has 12 amino acids. Unique molecular identifiers were present in the TCR beta cDNA libraries. MiXCR was run by TCRdb on the PCR reads, yielding one entry per CDR3 protein. Among around 190,000 distinct CDR3 sequences listed, approximately 30% were seen once. This chain uses TRBV20-1 with TRBJ2-1, with D hard to call. The TCR sequence derives from a girl aged 2-17 years with multiple sclerosis. Sequencing was performed on blood. CDR3 in DNA: TGCAGTGCTCCCCGTAGCTACAATGAGCGGTTCTTC. Translation: CSAPRSYNERFF.